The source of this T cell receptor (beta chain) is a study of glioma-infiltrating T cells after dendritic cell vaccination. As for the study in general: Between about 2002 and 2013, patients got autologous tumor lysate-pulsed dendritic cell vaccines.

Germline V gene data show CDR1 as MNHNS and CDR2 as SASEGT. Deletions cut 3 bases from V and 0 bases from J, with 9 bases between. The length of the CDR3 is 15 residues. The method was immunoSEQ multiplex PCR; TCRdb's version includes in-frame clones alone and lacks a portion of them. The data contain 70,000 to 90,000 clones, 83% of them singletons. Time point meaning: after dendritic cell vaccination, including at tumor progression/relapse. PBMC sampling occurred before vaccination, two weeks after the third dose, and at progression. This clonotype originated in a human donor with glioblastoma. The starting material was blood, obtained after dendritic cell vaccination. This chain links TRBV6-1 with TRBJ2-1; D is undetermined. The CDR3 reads CASSDLRPSYNEQFF. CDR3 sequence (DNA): TGTGCCAGCAGTGATCTCCGTCCCTCCTACAATGAGCAGTTCTTC.